What follows are 19 T cell receptor beta chains derived from one specimen sequenced in a study of tumor and adjacent non-tumor tissue in lung cancer. The template was RNA from unsorted bulk tissue. Distant lung tissue was collected more than 3 cm away from the tumor edge. Three rounds of nested PCR, following a modified ARM-PCR protocol, produced the TCRbeta library. TCRdb processed the multiplex PCR reads anew with MiXCR; each CDR3 protein has one entry. The sample holds some 97,000 distinct CDR3 sequences, 50% to 70% seen once. Sequencing was done on a sample of distant non-tumor lung tissue. These receptor sequences come from a young man with non-small cell lung cancer.

With regard to this clonotype: The missing conserved phenylalanine or tryptophan at the end of this CDR3 makes a read error likely. The rearrangement links TRBV7-8 to TRBJ2-1; D is tentatively TRBD1 or TRBD2 (5 bases each). Germline V gene lookup returns CDR1 SGHVS and CDR2 FQNEAQ. Trimming stripped 5 bases from V and 4 bases from J, with 9 bases between. The CDR3 runs 13 residues. CDR3 sequence (DNA): TGTGCCAGCAGCCGGGACGGTTACAATGAGCAGTTCTTA. Its translation is CASSRDGYNEQFL.

This clonotype was counted once. The CDR3 DNA reads TGTGCCAGCAGCTCCTCCGAAACAGGGGGCAGCGAAGCTTTCTTT. It is translated as CASSSSETGGSEAFF. The genes are TRBV5-6 and TRBJ1-1; TRBD1 matches at 9 bases. The ends lost 3 bases at V and 8 bases at J; junction bases unmatched: 11. Germline CDR1 is SGHDT and CDR2 is YYEEEE. The CDR3 totals 15 residues.

Concerning this clonotype itself: The junction does not match germline at one end; this may be a read error. The chain links TRBV6-1 to TRBJ2-1; 7 nucleotides agree with TRBD1. The closer fit of TRBJ2-7 to the DNA end suggests the J call may be wrong. CDR1 MNHNS and CDR2 SASEGT come from the germline V gene. This CDR3 has 18 residues. The CDR3 bases are TGTACCAGCAGTCGCCCAACTAGGGGGCTGGCGGCGGGTGGTGAGCAGTACTTC. It specifies CTSSRPTRGLAAGGEQYF.

The chain is built from TRBV4-1 and TRBJ1-2, with D unresolved. Germline loops: CDR1 MGHRA, CDR2 YSYEKL. CDR3 length: 14 residues. Trimming pared 0 bases from V and 4 bases from J, leaving 9 bases between. In nucleotides, the CDR3 is TGCGCCAGCAGCCAAGACCCCCAGCCCTATGGCTACACCTTC. This codes for CASSQDPQPYGYTF.

To note about this clonotype: A read error may produce the germline difference seen at one junction end. The rearrangement links TRBV12-3 or TRBV12-4 to TRBJ2-2; TRBD1 matches at 10 bases. The CDR3 has 16 amino acids. The DNA of the CDR3 is TGTGCCAGCAGTACCGGGACAGGGGATGGTACCGGAGAGCTGTTTTTT. Amino acid sequence: CASSTGTGDGTGELFF.

This clonotype was found many times. The rearrangement joins TRBV12-3 or TRBV12-4 to TRBJ1-5, with 8 bases identical to TRBD1. This CDR3 contains 16 residues. Trimming took 1 base from V and 6 from J; bases not matched to a gene: 8. This CDR3 reads CASSLGAAGGSQPQHF. The CDR3 bases are TGTGCCAGCAGTTTAGGGGCGGCAGGGGGCTCTCAGCCCCAGCATTTT.

CDR3 in DNA: TGCAGCGTAGTGGCTAGCCCCACAGATACGCAGTATTTT. Encoded protein: CSVVASPTDTQYF. The chain couples TRBV29-1 to TRBJ2-3, with D maybe TRBD2 (5 bases). V lost 6 bases and J lost 2, with 12 bases in between. The CDR3 has 13 residues. Germline V lookup: CDR1 SQVTM, CDR2 ANQGSEA.

Remarks on this clonotype: One end of the junction does not line up with germline, which may come from a read error. This sequence joins TRBV4-1 and TRBJ2-1; a possible D gene is TRBD2 (5 bases). The CDR3 consists of 15 residues. Germline values: CDR1 MGHRA, CDR2 YSYEKL. The CDR3 nucleotides are TGCCCCAGCAGCCAATGTTCCTGGACGGGGAATGAGCAGTTCTTC. It translates to CPSSQCSWTGNEQFF.

As for this clonotype: A junction boundary mismatches the germline segment, possibly from a read error. V gene TRBV20-1 combines with J gene TRBJ1-3; weak D call: TRBD1 (5 bases). The V gene's germline CDR1 is DFQATT and CDR2 SNEGSKA (reference sequence). The CDR3 loop spans 13 amino acids. CDR3 loop: CSAMRQSGYTIYF. The CDR3 coding sequence is TGCAGTGCTATGCGACAGTCTGGATACACCATATATTTT.

Remarks on this clonotype: The junction and the germline gene differ at one end; a read error may be behind it. The chain joins TRBV6-2 or TRBV6-3 to TRBJ2-3; tentatively, D is TRBD1 (6 bases). The CDR3 has 15 amino acids. In germline, CDR1 is MNHEY, CDR2 SVGEGT. DNA of the CDR3: TGTGCCAGCAGTGCTAGAGGGAGTTGGACAGATACGCAGTGTTTT. Protein: CASSARGSWTDTQCF.

The chain links TRBV4-3 to TRBJ1-2; D perhaps matches TRBD1 (5 bases). The germline gives CDR1 LGHNA, CDR2 YSLEER. V lost 3 bases and J 4 bases, leaving 21 bases between the germline ends. CDR3 size: 17 residues. The CDR3 DNA is TGCGCCAGCAGCCATCATTCGGGGGTCTTGCGAGGCTATGGCTACACCTTC. This gives the protein CASSHHSGVLRGYGYTF.

The chain combines TRBV18 with TRBJ1-1; TRBD1 might be the D (5 bases). CDR1 and CDR2 from the germline V gene are KGHSH and LQKENI. CDR3 length equals 14 residues. V gave up 3 bases and J gave up 3 bases, with 11 bases separating them. The CDR3 bases are TGTGCCAGCTCACCGGCAGGGACGGACACTGAAGCTTTCTTT. Translation: CASSPAGTDTEAFF.

The chain is built from TRBV11-3 and TRBJ2-1, with TRBD2 matching 11 bases. The germline gives CDR1 SGHNT, CDR2 YENEEA. CDR3 length: 15 amino acids. With V trimmed by 5 bases and J by 4 bases, 4 bases remained unmatched. This CDR3 reads CASSLRLAGYNEQFF. DNA for the CDR3: TGTGCCAGCAGCCTAAGACTAGCGGGGTACAATGAGCAGTTCTTC.

Turning to this clonotype: Lacking the conserved final phenylalanine or tryptophan, this CDR3 likely reflects a read error. The rearrangement links TRBV4-1 to TRBJ2-7; the D call may be TRBD1 or TRBD2 (5 bases each). The CDR3 contains 16 residues. V shed 0 bases and J shed 2 bases, with 14 bases lying between them. The germline gives CDR1 MGHRA, CDR2 YSYEKL. The CDR3 reads CASSQESGTLTYEQYS. DNA of the CDR3: TGCGCCAGCAGCCAAGAATCCGGGACGCTCACCTACGAGCAGTACTCC.

A note on this clonotype: The junction differs from germline at one of its ends, possibly a read error. The chain is built from TRBV20-1 and TRBJ2-1; 7 nucleotides align to TRBD1. The CDR3 consists of 13 residues. Germline lookup yields CDR1 DFQATT and CDR2 SNEGSKA (reference sequence). CDR3 DNA: TGTAGTGCTAGAAAGACAGGGCTCAAAGAGCAGTTCTTC. Protein sequence: CSARKTGLKEQFF.

On this clonotype itself: Without the conserved terminal phenylalanine or tryptophan, this CDR3 likely stems from a read error. The DNA is omitted, as the CDR3 cannot be located on it reliably, and the CDR3 follows TCRdb's listing. The CDR3 sequence: CSARDPDRVVQPQHL. This sequence joins TRBV20-1 and TRBJ1-5; no DNA check was done on the table's D call, TRBD1. The CDR3 extends over 15 residues, inclusive of both ends. The germline V gene has CDR1 DFQATT and CDR2 SNEGSKA (reference sequence).

As to this clonotype: Relative to the germline gene, one junction end is altered; a read error may explain this. This sequence joins TRBV20-1 and TRBJ2-7; 9 bases map to TRBD2. The CDR3 extends over 13 amino acids. Germline values: CDR1 DFQATT, CDR2 SNEGSKA (reference sequence). The CDR3 nucleotides read TGCAGTGCTAGTCGCGGGGGGGCCTACGCGCAGTACTTC. The encoded protein is CSASRGGAYAQYF.

This clonotype was counted many times. This rearrangement joins TRBV5-6 to TRBJ2-3; a weak D match, TRBD2 (5 bases). CDR1 and CDR2 (germline): SGHDT, YYEEEE. Between the trimmed V and J ends, which lost 2 bases and 3 bases, there was a span of 10 bases. CDR3 size: 14 residues. CDR3 in DNA: TGTGCCAGCAGCTTCACCGGACTGACAGATACGCAGTATTTT. This encodes CASSFTGLTDTQYF. Full variable domain (remainder filled in from reference TRBV5-6 and TRBJ2-3): DAGVTQSPTHLIKTRGQQVTLRCSPKSGHDTVSWYQQALGQGPQFIFQYYEEEERQRGNFPDRFSGHQFPNYSSELNVNALLLGDSALYLCASSFTGLTDTQYFGPGTRLTVL.

This clonotype was recorded a few times. The chain is built from TRBV29-1 and TRBJ1-1, with a tentative D call TRBD1 (5 bases). Germline V lookup: CDR1 SQVTM, CDR2 ANQGSEA. The CDR3 has 12 residues. CDR3 DNA sequence: TGCATCGCATCGACGGGGGGCACTGAAGCTTTCTTT. Translation: CIASTGGTEAFF.